The clone carrying this TCR beta chain was observed a handful of times. This sample was taken from a study of blood T cell repertoires in COVID-19. Study-wide context: T cells, B-cell-depleted T cells, or PBMCs provided the cDNA or gDNA that served as material.

Per the authors' pipeline: Reference gene primer amplification gave estimated nucleated cell counts. Method: immunoSEQ multiplex PCR; TCRdb's copy keeps in-frame clones and lacks some. V, J and clone size reflect that table, while D and trimming were determined from the DNA. Altogether 150,000 to 200,000 clones are present, around 85% being singletons, with the ten largest covering 3% to 3.5%. This receptor was obtained from a human donor with acute or convalescent COVID-19. The donor label of this sample is uncertain. The sequencing sample was made of peripheral blood.

The CDR3 nucleotides are TGTGCCAGCAGGCTCGGGCAGGGCGCCGGGGAGCTGTTTTTT. Protein: CASRLGQGAGELFF. The chain couples TRBV3-1 (or the pseudogene TRBV3-2) to TRBJ2-2; tentative D call: TRBD1 (5 bases). Trimming removed 6 bases at V and 6 bases at J, with 14 bases between. Per the germline V gene, CDR1 is LGHDT and CDR2 is YNNKEL (reference sequence). CDR3 length: 14 residues.